This T cell receptor (beta chain) was documented in a study of T-cell memory formation after mild COVID-19. Germline assignment: CDR1 SEHNR and CDR2 FQNEAQ (reference sequence). CDR3 length: 14 residues. V lost 2 bases and J 8 bases, leaving 13 bases between the germline ends. This clonotype was seen only a few times. Its target is not known. General study points: Later expanders leaned CD4+, whereas day 15 to 85 contracting clones were balanced CD4/CD8.

TCRdb recomputed calls from the 5' RACE reads with MiXCR, one row per CDR3 protein. The data hold hundreds of thousands of distinct CDR3 sequences, with about a sixth observed a single time. Input material: PBMCs or a T cell subset sorted from them (not recorded which). The gene calls are TRBV7-9 and TRBJ2-1; D ambiguous. This receptor was obtained from a man aged 18 to 29 who had mild COVID-19 (a few samples of this study predate the infection). Cell type and time point are not known. CDR3 protein: CASSLSEIVDEQFF. For the CDR3, the DNA is TGTGCCAGCAGCTTATCGGAGATCGTCGATGAGCAGTTCTTC.